This T cell receptor (beta chain) was captured in a study of blood T cell repertoires in COVID-19. Study as a whole: Acute and convalescent COVID-19 specimens originated in the United States, Italy and Spain. PBMCs, B-cell-depleted T cells, or T cells were the source of the cDNA or gDNA that made up the material.

Original processing notes: How many nucleated cells were present was estimated from reference gene primer amplification. Profiled with immunoSEQ multiplex PCR; TCRdb holds only in-frame clones, not every one. V, J and clone size reflect that table, while D and trimming were determined from the DNA. Of around 300,000 clones in the sample, roughly nine tenths were seen once. The length of the CDR3 is 15 residues. The germline V gene encodes CDR1 KGHDR and CDR2 SFDVKD. The ends were cut back, 5 bases at V and 4 bases at J, with 13 bases in the middle. The rearrangement joins TRBV24-1 to TRBJ2-2; D gene unclear. This TCR was recovered from a woman aged 40 to 50 who had recovered from COVID-19. Sequencing was done on a sample of peripheral blood. CDR3 sequence (DNA): TGTGCCACCAGTGCCGTGGGCTACTCCACCGGGGAGCTGTTTTTT. Its protein is CATSAVGYSTGELFF.